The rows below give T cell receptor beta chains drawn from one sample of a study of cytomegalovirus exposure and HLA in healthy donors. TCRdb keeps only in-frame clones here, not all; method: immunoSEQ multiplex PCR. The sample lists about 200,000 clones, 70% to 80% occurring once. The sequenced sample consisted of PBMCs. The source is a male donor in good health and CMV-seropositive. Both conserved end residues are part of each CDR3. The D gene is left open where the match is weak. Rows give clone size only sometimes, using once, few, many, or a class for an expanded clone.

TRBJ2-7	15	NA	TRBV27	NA	CASSLQAGEGYEQYF	TGTGCCAGCAGTTTACAGGCAGGGGAGGGCTACGAGCAGTACTTC
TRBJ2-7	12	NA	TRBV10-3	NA	CAISEGAAGQYF	TGTGCCATCAGTGAAGGGGCGGCAGGGCAGTACTTC
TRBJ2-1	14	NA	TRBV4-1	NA	CASRERSTVDEQFF	TGCGCCAGCAGAGAACGGTCTACAGTCGATGAGCAGTTCTTC
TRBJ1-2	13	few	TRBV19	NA	CASRSQGNYGYTF	TGTGCCAGTAGATCCCAGGGGAACTATGGCTACACCTTC
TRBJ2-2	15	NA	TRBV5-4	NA	CASSLETSRAGELFF	TGTGCCAGCAGCTTGGAAACTAGCAGGGCCGGGGAGCTGTTTTTT
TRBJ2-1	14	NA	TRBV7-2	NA	CASSFGLGSLEQFF	TGTGCCAGCAGCTTCGGACTCGGGAGTCTTGAGCAGTTCTTC
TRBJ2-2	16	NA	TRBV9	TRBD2	CASSVDGGGVTGELFF	TGTGCCAGCAGCGTAGATGGCGGGGGGGTCACCGGGGAGCTGTTTTTT
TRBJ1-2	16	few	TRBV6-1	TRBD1	CASSDSPQGVRGGYTF	TGTGCCAGCAGTGATTCTCCCCAGGGGGTACGGGGCGGCTACACCTTC
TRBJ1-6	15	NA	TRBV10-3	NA	CAISDRSSYNSPLHF	TGTGCCATCAGTGATAGAAGCTCCTATAATTCACCCCTCCACTTT
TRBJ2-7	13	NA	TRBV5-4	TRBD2	CASSSGLAGGLHF	TGTGCCAGCAGCTCAGGACTAGCGGGAGGTCTGCACTTC
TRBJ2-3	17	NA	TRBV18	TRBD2	CASSPRTSERITDTQYF	TGTGCCAGCTCACCTCGGACTAGCGAGAGAATCACAGATACGCAGTATTTT
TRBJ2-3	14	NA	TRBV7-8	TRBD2	CASTFNTERGTQYF	TGTGCCAGCACCTTCAACACAGAGCGGGGTACGCAGTATTTT
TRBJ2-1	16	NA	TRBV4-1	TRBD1	CASSQATGTVRVEQFF	TGCGCCAGCAGCCAAGCGACCGGGACAGTGAGGGTTGAGCAGTTCTTC
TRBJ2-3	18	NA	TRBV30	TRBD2	CASLRGSGRSPLTDTQYF	TGTGCCTCGCTTCGGGGTAGCGGGAGGTCGCCCCTCACAGATACGCAGTATTTT
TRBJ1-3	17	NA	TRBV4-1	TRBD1	CASSQDPGQGSGNTIYF	TGCGCCAGCAGCCAAGATCCGGGACAGGGCTCAGGAAACACCATATATTTT
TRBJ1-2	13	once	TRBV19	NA	CASSMTFSTGYTF	TGTGCCAGTAGTATGACCTTCTCGACAGGCTACACCTTC
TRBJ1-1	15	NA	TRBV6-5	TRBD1	CASSHKQGMNTEAFF	TGTGCCAGCAGTCACAAACAGGGGATGAACACTGAAGCTTTCTTT
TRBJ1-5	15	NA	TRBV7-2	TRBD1	CASSSGQGGNQPQHF	TGTGCCAGCAGCTCCGGACAGGGTGGGAATCAGCCCCAGCATTTT
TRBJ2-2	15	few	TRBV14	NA	CASSQGWPNTGELFF	TGTGCCAGCAGCCAAGGGTGGCCGAACACCGGGGAGCTGTTTTTT
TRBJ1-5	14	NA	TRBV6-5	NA	CASSSGAAGQPQHF	TGTGCCAGCAGTTCAGGGGCGGCGGGTCAGCCCCAGCATTTT
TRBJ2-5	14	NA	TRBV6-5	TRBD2	CASSYSREGGTQYF	TGTGCCAGCAGTTACTCGCGGGAGGGGGGGACCCAGTACTTC
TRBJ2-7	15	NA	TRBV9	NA	CASSARDSASYEQYF	TGTGCCAGCAGCGCCCGGGACTCTGCATCCTACGAGCAGTACTTC
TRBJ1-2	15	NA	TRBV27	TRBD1	CASSLSIDRAYGYTF	TGTGCCAGCAGTTTATCCATCGACAGGGCCTATGGCTACACCTTC
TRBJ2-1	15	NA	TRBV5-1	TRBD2	CASSTGLAGYNEQFF	TGCGCCAGCAGCACAGGACTAGCGGGTTACAATGAGCAGTTCTTC
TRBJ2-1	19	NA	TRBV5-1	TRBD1	CASSLIQGVQRGKVNEQFF	TGCGCCAGCAGCTTGATACAGGGGGTTCAAAGGGGTAAGGTCAATGAGCAGTTCTTC
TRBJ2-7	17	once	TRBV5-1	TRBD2	CASSGGTSGGLIYEQYF	TGCGCCAGCAGCGGCGGGACTAGCGGAGGGTTGATCTACGAGCAGTACTTC
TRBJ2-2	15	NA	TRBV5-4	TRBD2	CASSPGTSVSGELFF	TGTGCCAGCAGTCCCGGGACTAGCGTTAGCGGGGAGCTGTTTTTT
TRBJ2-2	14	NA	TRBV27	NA	CASSPGKNTGELFF	TGTGCCAGCAGTCCGGGAAAGAACACCGGGGAGCTGTTTTTT
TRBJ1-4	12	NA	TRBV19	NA	CASISRNEKLFF	TGTGCCAGTATTTCCCGGAATGAAAAACTGTTTTTT
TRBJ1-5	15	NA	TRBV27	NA	CASADSLAGNQPQHF	TGTGCCAGCGCAGACTCGTTGGCTGGCAATCAGCCCCAGCATTTT
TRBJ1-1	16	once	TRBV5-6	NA	CASSLRAGVGNTEAFF	TGTGCCAGCAGCTTGAGGGCAGGGGTGGGGAACACTGAAGCTTTCTTT
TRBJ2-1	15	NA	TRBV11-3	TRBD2	CASSSRLAGNNEQFF	TGTGCCAGCAGCTCGAGACTAGCGGGGAACAATGAGCAGTTCTTC